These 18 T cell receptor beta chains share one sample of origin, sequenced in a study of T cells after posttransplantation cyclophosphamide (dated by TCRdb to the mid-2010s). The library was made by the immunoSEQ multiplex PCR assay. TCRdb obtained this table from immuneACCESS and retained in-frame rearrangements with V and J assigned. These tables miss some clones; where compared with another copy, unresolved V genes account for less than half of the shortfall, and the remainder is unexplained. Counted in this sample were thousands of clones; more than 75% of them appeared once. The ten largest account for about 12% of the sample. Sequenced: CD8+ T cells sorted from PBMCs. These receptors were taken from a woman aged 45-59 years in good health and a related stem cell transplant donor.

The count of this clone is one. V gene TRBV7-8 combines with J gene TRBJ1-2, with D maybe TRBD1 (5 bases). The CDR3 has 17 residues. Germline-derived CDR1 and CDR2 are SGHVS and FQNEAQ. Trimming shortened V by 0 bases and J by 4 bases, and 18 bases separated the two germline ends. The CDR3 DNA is TGTGCCAGCAGCTTAGCGATAAGCCAACAGGCCCCCTATGGCTACACCTTC. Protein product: CASSLAISQQAPYGYTF.

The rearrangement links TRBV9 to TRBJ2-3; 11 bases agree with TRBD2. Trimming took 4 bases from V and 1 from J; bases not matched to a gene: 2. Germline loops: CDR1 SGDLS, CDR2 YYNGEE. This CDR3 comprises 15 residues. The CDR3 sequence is CASSLAGGRTDTQYF. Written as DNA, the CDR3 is TGTGCCAGCAGCCTAGCGGGAGGCCGCACAGATACGCAGTATTTT.

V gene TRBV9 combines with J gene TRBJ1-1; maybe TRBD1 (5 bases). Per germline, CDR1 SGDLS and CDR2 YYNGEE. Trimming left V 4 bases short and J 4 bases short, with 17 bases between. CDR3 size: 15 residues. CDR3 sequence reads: CASSSEVQGGTEAFF. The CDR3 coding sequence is TGTGCCAGCAGCTCAGAGGTCCAGGGTGGCACTGAAGCTTTCTTT.

CDR3 coding DNA: TGTGCCAGCAGCCTGGGGCGGGGACCCTACGAGCAGTACTTC. As protein: CASSLGRGPYEQYF. J is TRBJ2-7 and V is TRBV7-3; D might be TRBD2 (6 bases). V shed 5 bases and J shed 2 bases, with 13 bases lying between them. This CDR3 comprises 14 residues. The germline CDR1 and CDR2 sequences are SGHTA and FQGTGA.

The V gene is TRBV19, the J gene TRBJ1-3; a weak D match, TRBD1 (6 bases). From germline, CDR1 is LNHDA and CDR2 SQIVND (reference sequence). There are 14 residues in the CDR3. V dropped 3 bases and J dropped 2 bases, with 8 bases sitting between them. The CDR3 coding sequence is TGTGCCAGTAGTATGGGGGCCGCTGGAAACACCATATATTTT. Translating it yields CASSMGAAGNTIYF.

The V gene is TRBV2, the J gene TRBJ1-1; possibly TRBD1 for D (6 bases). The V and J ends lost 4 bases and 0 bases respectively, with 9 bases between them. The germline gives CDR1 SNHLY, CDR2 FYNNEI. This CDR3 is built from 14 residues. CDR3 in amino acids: CASSVGGVNTEAFF. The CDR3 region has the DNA TGTGCCAGCAGTGTTGGGGGCGTGAACACTGAAGCTTTCTTT.

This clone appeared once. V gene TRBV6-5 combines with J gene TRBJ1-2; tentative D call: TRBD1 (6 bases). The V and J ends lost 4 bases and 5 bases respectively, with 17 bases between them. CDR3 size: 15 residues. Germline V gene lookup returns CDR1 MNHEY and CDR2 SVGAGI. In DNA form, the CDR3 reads TGTGCCAGCAGTTTCGGGGCAGGGGTCGGTTATGGCTACACCTTC. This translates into CASSFGAGVGYGYTF.

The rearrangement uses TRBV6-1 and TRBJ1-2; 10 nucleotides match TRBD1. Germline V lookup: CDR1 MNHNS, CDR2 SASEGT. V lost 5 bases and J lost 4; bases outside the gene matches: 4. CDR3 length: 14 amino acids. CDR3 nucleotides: TGTGCCAGCAGTTCGGGACAGGGGATCTATGGCTACACCTTC. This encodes CASSSGQGIYGYTF.

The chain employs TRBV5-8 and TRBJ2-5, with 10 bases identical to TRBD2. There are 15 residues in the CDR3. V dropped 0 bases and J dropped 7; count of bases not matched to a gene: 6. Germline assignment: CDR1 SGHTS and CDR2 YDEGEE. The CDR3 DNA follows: TGTGCCAGCAGCTTGGGGCCTAGCGGGGGACCGACCCAGTACTTC. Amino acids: CASSLGPSGGPTQYF.

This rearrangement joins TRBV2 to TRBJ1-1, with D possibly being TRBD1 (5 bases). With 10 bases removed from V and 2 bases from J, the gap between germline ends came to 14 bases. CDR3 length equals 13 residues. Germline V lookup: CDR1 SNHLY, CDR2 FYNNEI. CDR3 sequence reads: CAIGRVVNTEAFF. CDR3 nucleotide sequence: TGTGCCATCGGCAGGGTCGTCAACACTGAAGCTTTCTTT.

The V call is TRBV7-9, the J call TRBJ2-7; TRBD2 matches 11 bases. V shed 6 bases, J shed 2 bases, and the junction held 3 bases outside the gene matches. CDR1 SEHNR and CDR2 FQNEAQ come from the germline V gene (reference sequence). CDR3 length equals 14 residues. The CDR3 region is CASSGTSGAYEQYF. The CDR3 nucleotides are TGTGCCAGCAGTGGGACTAGCGGAGCCTACGAGCAGTACTTC.

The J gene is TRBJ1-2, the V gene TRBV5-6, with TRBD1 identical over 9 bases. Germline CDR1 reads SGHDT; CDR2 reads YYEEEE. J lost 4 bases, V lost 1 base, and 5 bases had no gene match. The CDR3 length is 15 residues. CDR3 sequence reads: CASSLRGQGTYGYTF. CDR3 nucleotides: TGTGCCAGCAGCTTGCGGGGACAGGGTACCTATGGCTACACCTTC.

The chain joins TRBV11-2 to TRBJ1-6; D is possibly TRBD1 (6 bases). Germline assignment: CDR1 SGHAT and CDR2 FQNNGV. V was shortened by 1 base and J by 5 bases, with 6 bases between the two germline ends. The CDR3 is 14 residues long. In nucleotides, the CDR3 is TGTGCCAGCAGCTTAGCAGGGGATAATTCACCCCTCCACTTT. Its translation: CASSLAGDNSPLHF.

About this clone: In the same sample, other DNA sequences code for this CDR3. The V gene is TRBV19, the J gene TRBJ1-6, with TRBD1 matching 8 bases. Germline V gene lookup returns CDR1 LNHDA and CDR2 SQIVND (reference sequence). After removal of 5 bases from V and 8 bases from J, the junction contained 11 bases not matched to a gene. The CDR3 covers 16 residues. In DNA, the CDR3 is TGTGCCAGTAGTCCACGGACAGGGCGGCGTGATTCACCCCTCCACTTT. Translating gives CASSPRTGRRDSPLHF.

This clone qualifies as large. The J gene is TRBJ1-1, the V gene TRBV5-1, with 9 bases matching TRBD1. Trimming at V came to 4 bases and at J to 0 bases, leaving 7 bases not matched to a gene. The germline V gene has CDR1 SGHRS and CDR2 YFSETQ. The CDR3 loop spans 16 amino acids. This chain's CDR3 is CASSERGTGLNTEAFF. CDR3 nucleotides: TGCGCCAGCAGCGAGCGCGGGACAGGGCTGAACACTGAAGCTTTCTTT.

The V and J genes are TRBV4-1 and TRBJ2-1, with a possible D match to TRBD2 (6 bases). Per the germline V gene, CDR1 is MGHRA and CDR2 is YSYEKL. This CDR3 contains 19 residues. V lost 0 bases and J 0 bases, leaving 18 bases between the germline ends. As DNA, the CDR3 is TGCGCCAGCAGCCAAGAGGCGCGGGACGGGTCGAGCTCCTACAATGAGCAGTTCTTC. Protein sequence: CASSQEARDGSSSYNEQFF.

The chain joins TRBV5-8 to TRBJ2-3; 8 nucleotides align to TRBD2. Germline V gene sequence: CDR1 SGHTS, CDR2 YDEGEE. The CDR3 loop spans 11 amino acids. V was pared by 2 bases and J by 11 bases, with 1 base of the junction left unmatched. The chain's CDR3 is CASSFGGGQYF. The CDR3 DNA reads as TGTGCCAGCAGCTTCGGGGGGGGGCAGTATTTT.

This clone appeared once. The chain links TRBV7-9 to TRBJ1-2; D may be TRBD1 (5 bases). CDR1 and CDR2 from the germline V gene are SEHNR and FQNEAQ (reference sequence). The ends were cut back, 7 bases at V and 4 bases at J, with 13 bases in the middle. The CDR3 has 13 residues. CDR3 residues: CASNQGQGYGYTF. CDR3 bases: TGTGCCAGCAACCAGGGTCAAGGCTATGGCTACACCTTC.